This T cell receptor beta chain was profiled in a study of regulatory T cells in long-lasting Graves disease. Whole-study findings and limits: Persistent disease showed a preference for TRBV28, TRBJ1-2 and TRBJ2-5. A greater number of public clonotypes (2,741) was shared by persistent patients than by new patients (about 880).

Sample time point: newly diagnosed GD, antithyroid drugs for less than 3 months. Making the TCR library involved RNA that had been extracted from PBMCs. Patient provenance is recorded as an endocrinology department in Xi'an, China. This clonotype was counted at least ten times. The antigen remains unidentified. Between the trimmed V and J ends, which lost 4 bases and 8 bases, there was a span of 15 bases. The CDR3 spans 14 residues. CDR1 SGHNT and CDR2 YENEEA come from the germline V gene. Researchers made TCR beta libraries by using iRepertoire HTBI primers and running Arm-PCR on CDR3 regions. Via MiXCR, TCRdb re-called the multiplex PCR reads, giving one row per CDR3 protein. The sample gives approximately 210,000 distinct CDR3 sequences, about a sixth of which show up once; approximately 20% is in the top ten.

This receptor was identified in a female donor with Graves disease. V is TRBV11-3 and J is TRBJ2-1; tentatively, D is TRBD1 (6 bases). This material consisted of peripheral blood mononuclear cells (PBMCs), taken at new diagnosis, from a patient treated with antithyroid drugs. The CDR3 loop reads CASSSADSGYEQFF. The CDR3, as DNA: TGTGCCAGCAGCTCCGCGGACAGTGGCTATGAGCAGTTCTTC.